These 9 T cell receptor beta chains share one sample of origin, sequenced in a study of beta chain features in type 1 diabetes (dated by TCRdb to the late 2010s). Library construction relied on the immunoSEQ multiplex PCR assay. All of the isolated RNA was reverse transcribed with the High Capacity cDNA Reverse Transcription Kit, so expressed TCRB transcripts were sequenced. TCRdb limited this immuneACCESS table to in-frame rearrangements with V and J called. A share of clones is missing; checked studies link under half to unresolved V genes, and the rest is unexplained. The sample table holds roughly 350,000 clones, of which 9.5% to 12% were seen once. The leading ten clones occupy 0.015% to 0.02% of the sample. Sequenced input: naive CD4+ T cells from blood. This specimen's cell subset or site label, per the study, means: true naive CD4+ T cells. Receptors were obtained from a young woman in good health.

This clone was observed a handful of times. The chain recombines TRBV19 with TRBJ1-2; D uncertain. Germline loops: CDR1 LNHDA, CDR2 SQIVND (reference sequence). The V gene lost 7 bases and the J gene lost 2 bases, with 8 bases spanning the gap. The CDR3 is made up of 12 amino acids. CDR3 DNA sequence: TGTGCCAGTACCCCGAGCAACTATGGCTACACCTTC. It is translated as CASTPSNYGYTF.

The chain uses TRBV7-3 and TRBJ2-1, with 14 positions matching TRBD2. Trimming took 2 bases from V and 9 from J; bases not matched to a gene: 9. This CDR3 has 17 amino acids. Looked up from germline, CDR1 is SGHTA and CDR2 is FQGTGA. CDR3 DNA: TGTGCCAGCAGCTTAGGGGGGACTAGCGGGAGTGTTAGTGAGCAGTTCTTC. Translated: CASSLGGTSGSVSEQFF.

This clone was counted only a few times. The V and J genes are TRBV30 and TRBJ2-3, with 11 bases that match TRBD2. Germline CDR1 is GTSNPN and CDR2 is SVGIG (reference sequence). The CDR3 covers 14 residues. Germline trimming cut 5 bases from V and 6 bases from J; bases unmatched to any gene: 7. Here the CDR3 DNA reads TGTGCCTGGGGAACACTAGCGGGAGTTGATACGCAGTATTTT. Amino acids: CAWGTLAGVDTQYF.

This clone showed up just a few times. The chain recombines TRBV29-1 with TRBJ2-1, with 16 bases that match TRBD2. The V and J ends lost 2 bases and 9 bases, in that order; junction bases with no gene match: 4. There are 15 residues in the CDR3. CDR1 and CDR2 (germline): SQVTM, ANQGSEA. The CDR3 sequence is CSVEPGLAGGLEQFF. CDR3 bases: TGCAGCGTTGAACCGGGACTAGCGGGAGGGCTTGAGCAGTTCTTC.

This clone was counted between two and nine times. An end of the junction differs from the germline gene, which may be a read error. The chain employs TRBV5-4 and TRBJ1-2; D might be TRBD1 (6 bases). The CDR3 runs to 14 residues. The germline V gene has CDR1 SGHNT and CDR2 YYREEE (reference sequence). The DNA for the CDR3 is TGTGCCAGCAGTAGTAGTCCGGGACAATATTCGGCGAACTTC. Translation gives CASSSSPGQYSANF.

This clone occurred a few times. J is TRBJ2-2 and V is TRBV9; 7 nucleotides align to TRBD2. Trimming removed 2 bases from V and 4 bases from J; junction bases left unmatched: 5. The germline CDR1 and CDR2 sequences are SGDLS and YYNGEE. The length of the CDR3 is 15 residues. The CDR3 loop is CASSVLAETTGELFF. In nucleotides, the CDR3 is TGTGCCAGCAGCGTCCTAGCGGAGACCACCGGGGAGCTGTTTTTT.

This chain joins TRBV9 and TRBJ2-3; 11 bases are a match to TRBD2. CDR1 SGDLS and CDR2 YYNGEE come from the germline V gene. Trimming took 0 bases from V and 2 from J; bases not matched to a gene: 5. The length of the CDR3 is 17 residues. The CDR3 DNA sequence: TGTGCCAGCAGCGTAGTCAGACTAGCGGGACCCACAGATACGCAGTATTTT. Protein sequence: CASSVVRLAGPTDTQYF.

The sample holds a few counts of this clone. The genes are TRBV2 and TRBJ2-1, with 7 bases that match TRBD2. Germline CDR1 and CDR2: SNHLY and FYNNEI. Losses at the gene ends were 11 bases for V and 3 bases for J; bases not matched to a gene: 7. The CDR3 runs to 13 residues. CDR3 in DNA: TGTGCCGGGACGAGCGGGGTCTACAATGAGCAGTTCTTC. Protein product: CAGTSGVYNEQFF.

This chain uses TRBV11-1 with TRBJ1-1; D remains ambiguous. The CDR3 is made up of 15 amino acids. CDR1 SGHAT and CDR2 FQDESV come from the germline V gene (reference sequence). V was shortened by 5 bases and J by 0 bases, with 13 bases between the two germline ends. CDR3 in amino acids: CASSPQANMNTEAFF. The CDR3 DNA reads TGTGCCAGCAGCCCCCAGGCTAACATGAACACTGAAGCTTTCTTT.